This is a list of T cell receptor beta chains from one sample in a study of CD8 T cells in ankylosing spondylitis. In TCRdb, the 5' RACE reads were re-called with MiXCR into one record per CDR3 protein. Here the sample spans about 220,000 distinct CDR3 sequences, more than 5.5% being singletons. Sequencing input: blood, either unsorted or a sorted T cell fraction (not recorded which). These receptors originate from a male donor with ankylosing spondylitis. The CDR3 runs from the conserved cysteine through the conserved F or W. A D gene is named only where the DNA matches it firmly. Size tells how often a clone was seen (once, few, many) or the class of an expanded clone, and some rows leave it out.

TRBJ1-2 | NA | TRBV6-1 | NA | CASSKTGRGSHGYTF | TGTGCCAGCAGCAAAACGGGGAGGGGCAGCCATGGCTACACCTTC
TRBJ2-7 | many | TRBV12-3/TRBV12-4 | TRBD1 | CASSTPDRVRYF | TGTGCCAGCAGTACCCCGGACAGGGTGAGGTACTTC
TRBJ2-3 | many | TRBV4-1 | TRBD2 | CASSQDKVAGGTDTQYF | TGCGCCAGCAGCCAAGATAAGGTAGCGGGAGGAACAGATACGCAGTATTTT
TRBJ2-7 | many | TRBV9 | NA | CASSEGGGYEQYF | TGTGCCAGCAGCGAGGGAGGGGGCTACGAGCAGTACTTC
TRBJ1-1 | NA | TRBV6-4 | NA | CASSDGVSEAFF | TGTGCCAGCAGTGACGGGGTTTCTGAAGCTTTCTTT
TRBJ2-5 | once | TRBV3-1 | NA | CASTTGHLALETQYF | TGTGCCAGCACCACGGGACACCTTGCTTTAGAGACCCAGTACTTC
TRBJ2-2 | NA | TRBV9 | TRBD1 | CASSPPGTGWTGELSF | TGTGCCAGCAGCCCACCCGGGACAGGGTGGACCGGGGAGCTGTCTTTT
TRBJ1-2 | many | TRBV27 | TRBD1 | CASRLAGKGQGLGGYTF | TGTGCCAGCAGACTGGCGGGGAAGGGACAGGGACTTGGCGGCTACACCTTC
TRBJ1-2 | many | TRBV9 | NA | CASSVDGGSYGYTF | TGTGCCAGCAGCGTAGATGGGGGGTCCTATGGCTACACCTTC
TRBJ1-2 | many | TRBV4-1 | NA | CASSQVGSIYGYTF | TGCGCCAGCAGCCAAGTGGGGTCCATCTATGGCTACACCTTC
TRBJ2-7 | NA | TRBV6-1 | TRBD1 | CASSTGDRQVYEQYF | TGTGCCAGTAGCACAGGGGACCGACAGGTCTACGAGCAGTACTTC
TRBJ1-1 | many | TRBV7-8 | NA | CASRMRDIYTEAFF | TGTGCCAGCAGGATGCGGGACATCTACACTGAAGCTTTCTTT
TRBJ2-1 | few | TRBV6-5 | TRBD2 | CASSYSTRLAGPNEQFF | TGTGCCAGCAGTTACTCGACCAGGCTAGCGGGACCCAATGAGCAGTTCTTC
TRBJ1-2 | NA | TRBV27 | TRBD1 | CASSLLAGGRGGYTF | TGTGCCAGCAGTTTATTGGCAGGGGGGCGTGGTGGCTACACCTTC
TRBJ2-7 | many | TRBV6-2/TRBV6-3 | TRBD2 | CASSRTPLAGVSDEQYF | TGTGCCAGCAGTCGGACCCCACTAGCGGGAGTATCGGACGAGCAGTACTTC
TRBJ2-1 | many | TRBV14 | TRBD1 | CASSQDRVSYNEQFF | TGTGCCAGCAGCCAGGACAGGGTCTCCTACAATGAGCAGTTCTTC
TRBJ2-7 | NA | TRBV3-1 | NA | CASSQVRGSYEQYF | TGTGCCAGCAGCCAAGTAAGGGGGAGTTACGAGCAGTACTTC
TRBJ2-5 | many | TRBV5-1 | NA | CASSLGPGGETQYF | TGCGCCAGCAGCTTGGGCCCAGGCGGAGAGACCCAGTACTTC